This T cell receptor beta chain was sequenced in a study of technical replicates of blood from several donors. TCRdb's copy holds only in-frame clones and misses some; the assay was immunoSEQ multiplex PCR. In the table there are 45,000 to 55,000 clones, 94% of which are singletons. This clone was observed a handful of times. CDR1 is SGDLS and CDR2 is YYNGEE in the germline V gene. V gave up 0 bases and J gave up 0 bases, with 27 bases separating them. This CDR3 contains 22 residues. The chain couples TRBV9 to TRBJ2-2; D is perhaps TRBD2 (6 bases). The source is a human donor in good health. Input material: T cells isolated from PBMCs. The CDR3 protein is CASSVATGVLLARDTNTGELFF. DNA of the CDR3: TGTGCCAGCAGCGTAGCTACTGGGGTCTTGCTAGCGCGAGATACGAACACCGGGGAGCTGTTTTTT.